This TCR beta chain was captured by sequencing in a study of T-cell memory formation after mild COVID-19. Looked up from germline, CDR1 is SGHRS and CDR2 is YFSETQ. This CDR3 spans 14 amino acids. V lost 1 base, J lost 7 bases, and 5 bases stayed unmatched. Whole-study results and caveats: Shrinking CD4+ clones resided mostly in CM and EM, and CD8+ ones in EMRA. Among clones contracting day 15 to 85, CD4/CD8 was balanced, whereas later expanders leaned CD4+.

TCRdb processed the 5' RACE reads anew with MiXCR; each CDR3 protein has one entry. The sample yields 300,000 to 350,000 distinct CDR3 sequences, 13% seen once. Details on this clonotype: The antigen is undetermined.

The sequenced sample was PBMCs or a T cell subset sorted from them (not recorded which). The chain joins TRBV5-1 to TRBJ1-1; 9 bases are a match to TRBD1. The receptor comes from a man aged 18 to 30 who had mild COVID-19 (a few samples of this study predate the infection). Cell type and time point are not known. The DNA of the CDR3 is TGCGCCAGCAGCTTGAGGACAGGGGATGGTGAAGCTTTCTTT. Amino acid sequence: CASSLRTGDGEAFF.